Listed below are T cell receptor beta chains from one sample, sequenced in a study of cytomegalovirus exposure and HLA in healthy donors. Measured with immunoSEQ multiplex PCR; TCRdb has only the in-frame clones, and not every one. The table records tens of thousands of clones, 55% to 75% of them present only once. Sample: PBMCs. These receptors originate from a woman aged 40 to 50 in good health and CMV-seropositive. Each CDR3 is given with its conserved first and last residue. A D gene is named only where the DNA matches it firmly. Not all rows give a size; the values are once, few, many and, for expanded clones, a class.

TRBJ1-1,.,TRBV30,.,TGTGCCTGGGGCCGCCTGGGGGCAGGGACTGAAGCTTTCTTT,CAWGRLGAGTEAFF
TRBJ2-5,.,TRBV5-4,.,TGTGCCAGCAGCCCGCAGGGGTTTGGAGAGACCCAGTACTTC,CASSPQGFGETQYF
TRBJ2-7,.,TRBV11-2,.,TGTGCCAGCAGTCAACAGGGTTACGAGCAGTACTTC,CASSQQGYEQYF
TRBJ1-6,.,TRBV4-1,.,TGCGCCAGCAGCCGGGGCAGGGGCACATATAATTCACCCCTCCACTTT,CASSRGRGTYNSPLHF
TRBJ2-3,.,TRBV29-1,.,TGCAGCGTTGTTGGCCAGTTTGGTGATACGCAGTATTTT,CSVVGQFGDTQYF
TRBJ1-1,TRBD1,TRBV18,.,TGTGCCAGCTCACCCGACCTGGGACAGGGGTTGGGCACTGAAGCTTTCTTT,CASSPDLGQGLGTEAFF
TRBJ2-7,TRBD2,TRBV6-5,.,TGTGCCAGCAGTTACGCCACTAGCGGGGCCAGCGAGCAGTACTTC,CASSYATSGASEQYF
TRBJ1-5,.,TRBV5-8,.,TGTGCCAGCAGCTTCGCATTTCGGGGGAATCAGCCCCAGCATTTT,CASSFAFRGNQPQHF
TRBJ2-3,TRBD2,TRBV4-1,.,TGCGCCAGCAGCCAAGTGACTAGCGCCCCTTGGGATACGCAGTATTTT,CASSQVTSAPWDTQYF
TRBJ1-6,.,TRBV28,few,TGTGCCAGCCTGCGGGGAGTTGGTTCACCCCTCCACTTT,CASLRGVGSPLHF
TRBJ1-1,.,TRBV6-4,.,TGTGCCAGCAGCAACAGGGAGAACACTGAAGCTTTCTTT,CASSNRENTEAFF
TRBJ1-2,.,TRBV2,.,TGTGCCAGCATGCTCGACAGGTTTATGGGTGGCTACACCTTC,CASMLDRFMGGYTF
TRBJ1-2,.,TRBV5-6,.,TGTGCCAGCTTTCCCGGTGGGCAGCCGGTTGGTGGCTACACCTTC,CASFPGGQPVGGYTF
TRBJ2-1,.,TRBV15,.,.,CATSRDRGHFGEQFF
TRBJ2-3,TRBD2,TRBV5-1,.,TGCGCCAGCAGCTTGGATGCGGGGGGCCGCACAGATACGCAGTATTTT,CASSLDAGGRTDTQYF
TRBJ1-3,.,TRBV18,.,TGTGCCAGCTCATCAGGGGATTTCTCTGGAAACACCATATATTTT,CASSSGDFSGNTIYF
TRBJ2-7,.,TRBV5-4,.,TGTGCCAGCAGCTTGGGGTCCCGGGACATCTACGAGCAGTACTTC,CASSLGSRDIYEQYF
TRBJ2-1,.,TRBV9,once,TGTGCCAGCAGCGTAGTAGGCGGCTCCTACAATGAGCAGTTCTTC,CASSVVGGSYNEQFF
TRBJ2-3,TRBD2,TRBV7-9,few,TGTGCCAGCAGCTTGAATGGACTAGCGGGGGGTACAGATACGCAGTATTTT,CASSLNGLAGGTDTQYF
TRBJ2-5,.,TRBV2,few,TGTGCCAGCAATTCGGACAGACAAGAGACCCAGTACTTC,CASNSDRQETQYF
TRBJ2-7,TRBD1,TRBV6-1,.,TGTGCCACCTCAAGACCAGACAGGGAGCCCTACGAGCAGTACTTC,CATSRPDREPYEQYF
TRBJ2-2,TRBD2,TRBV7-3,.,TGTGCCAGCAGCGCTACTAGCGGGGGGGCCGGCGGGGAGCTGTTTTTT,CASSATSGGAGGELFF
TRBJ1-2,.,TRBV2,.,TGTGCCAGCACCCTGAACTCAGGTCTGGGCTACACCTTC,CASTLNSGLGYTF
TRBJ2-3,.,TRBV19,.,TGTGCCAGTAGACCGGAGTTTCGCACAGATACGCAGTATTTT,CASRPEFRTDTQYF
TRBJ2-1,TRBD1,TRBV5-1,.,TGCGCCAGCAGCAGGGTACAGGGGGGATCCTACAATGAGCAGTTCTTC,CASSRVQGGSYNEQFF
TRBJ1-1,.,TRBV29-1,.,TGCAGCGTTGGAGGAGGTTTGAACACTGAAGCTTTCTTT,CSVGGGLNTEAFF
TRBJ2-7,TRBD2,TRBV5-1,.,TGCGCCAGCAGCTTGACTAGCGGGGGACGGGAGCAGTACTTC,CASSLTSGGREQYF
TRBJ1-4,.,TRBV6-6,.,TGTGCCAGCACTAGCCCCCACAGGGAGACTAATGAAAAACTGTTTTTT,CASTSPHRETNEKLFF
TRBJ1-5,.,TRBV5-1,few,TGCGCCAGCAGCTTGTCAGATAATCAGCCCCAGCATTTT,CASSLSDNQPQHF
TRBJ2-3,TRBD1,TRBV29-1,.,TGCAGCGTCACAAAGGCAGGGGGAAGGCTGGATACGCAGTATTTT,CSVTKAGGRLDTQYF
TRBJ2-5,.,TRBV2,.,TGTGCCAGCAGTTTCCTGACTAGACGGCTATTAGAGACCCAGTACTTC,CASSFLTRRLLETQYF
TRBJ2-1,.,TRBV6-5,.,TGTGCCAGCAGTTACTCGAAAGGAGACAGGCGGTTCTTC,CASSYSKGDRRFF
TRBJ2-2,TRBD1,TRBV9,.,TGTGCCAGCAGCACTCTCGCCGGGACAGGGTGGACCGGGGAGCTGTTTTTT,CASSTLAGTGWTGELFF
TRBJ2-7,TRBD1,TRBV14,.,TGTGCCAGCAGCCATGGACTCCTGGTGCCGGGACAGGGGCATCCCTACGAGCAGTACTTC,CASSHGLLVPGQGHPYEQYF
TRBJ1-3,.,TRBV4-1,.,TGCGCCAGCAGCCATCGCTCTGGAAACACCATATATTTT,CASSHRSGNTIYF
TRBJ2-5,TRBD1,TRBV2,few,TGTGCCAGCAGTGCATCGACAGGGGGTGAGACCCAGTACTTC,CASSASTGGETQYF
TRBJ2-7,.,TRBV7-2,.,TGTGCCAGCAGTCGGTGGGCAACCTACGAGCAGTACTTC,CASSRWATYEQYF
TRBJ2-7,.,TRBV7-8,.,TGTGCCAGCAGCCGTAACCTGGGGGCGGCCGAGCAGTACTTC,CASSRNLGAAEQYF
TRBJ2-7,.,TRBV13,.,TGTGCCAGCAGCGTCGGGGACTCCTCCTACGAGCAGTACTTC,CASSVGDSSYEQYF
TRBJ2-7,.,TRBV11-2,.,TGTGCCAGCAGCCCCCCCGGGCGGCCAGGGTTGGGGCAGTACTTC,CASSPPGRPGLGQYF
TRBJ2-3,TRBD2,TRBV6-5,.,TGTGCCAGCAGTTACCTAGCGGGGGCATTGGGCGGGCAGTATTTT,CASSYLAGALGGQYF
TRBJ1-2,TRBD1,TRBV5-1,.,TGCGCCAGCAGCTTTTGGACAGGGCCTAACTATGGCTACACCTTC,CASSFWTGPNYGYTF
TRBJ2-3,TRBD2,TRBV19,.,TGTGCCAGTAGTCGAGCGGGGGATGCTAGCACAGATACGCAGTATTTT,CASSRAGDASTDTQYF
TRBJ1-2,.,TRBV9,.,TGTGCCAGCAGCCCCGAGGAGGGAAGCTATGGCTACACCTTC,CASSPEEGSYGYTF
TRBJ1-6,TRBD1,TRBV5-6,.,TGTGCCAGCAGCTGGGGGACAGGGGGCCAACGTAATTCACCCCTCCACTTT,CASSWGTGGQRNSPLHF
TRBJ1-4,.,TRBV2,.,TGTGCCAGTAAACGGGAGGCGTATAATGAAAAACTGTTTTTT,CASKREAYNEKLFF
TRBJ2-1,TRBD1,TRBV19,.,TGTGCCAGTAGTAGTGGACAGGGTAGTTCGCAGTTCTTC,CASSSGQGSSQFF